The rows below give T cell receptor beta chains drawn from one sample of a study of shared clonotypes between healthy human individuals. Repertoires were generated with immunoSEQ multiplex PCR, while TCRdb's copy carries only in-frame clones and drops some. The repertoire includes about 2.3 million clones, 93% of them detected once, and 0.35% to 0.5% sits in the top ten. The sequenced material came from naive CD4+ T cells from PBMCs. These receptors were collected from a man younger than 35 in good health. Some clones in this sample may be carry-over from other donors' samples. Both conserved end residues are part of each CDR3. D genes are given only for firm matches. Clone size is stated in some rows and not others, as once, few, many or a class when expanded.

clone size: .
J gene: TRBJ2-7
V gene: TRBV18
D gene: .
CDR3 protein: CASSPFDAGSHNEQYF
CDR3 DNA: TGTGCCAGCTCACCATTCGATGCCGGGAGCCATAACGAGCAGTACTTC

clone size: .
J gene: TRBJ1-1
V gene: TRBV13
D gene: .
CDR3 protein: CASSLTGNTEAFF
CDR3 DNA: TGTGCCAGCAGCCTAACAGGGAACACTGAAGCTTTCTTT

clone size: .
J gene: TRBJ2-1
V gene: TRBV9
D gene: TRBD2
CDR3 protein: CASSVGVGTSGSRSYNEQFF
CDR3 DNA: TGTGCCAGCAGCGTGGGTGTAGGGACTAGCGGGAGTCGGTCCTACAATGAGCAGTTCTTC

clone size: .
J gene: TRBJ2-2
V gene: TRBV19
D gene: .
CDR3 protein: CASSIVGDVTGELFF
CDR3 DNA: TGTGCCAGTAGTATAGTAGGGGACGTTACCGGGGAGCTGTTTTTT

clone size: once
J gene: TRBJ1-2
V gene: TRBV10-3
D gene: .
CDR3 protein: CAISGGTSYGYTF
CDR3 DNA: TGTGCCATCAGTGGAGGGACGAGCTATGGCTACACCTTC

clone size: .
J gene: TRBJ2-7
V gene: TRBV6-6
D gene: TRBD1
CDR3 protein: CASSYSGDRGSREQYF
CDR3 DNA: TGTGCCAGCAGTTACTCAGGGGACAGGGGTTCCCGCGAGCAGTACTTC

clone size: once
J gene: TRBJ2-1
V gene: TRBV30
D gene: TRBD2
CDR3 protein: CAWRGFEGGEQFF
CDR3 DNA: TGTGCCTGGAGGGGTTTCGAGGGAGGGGAGCAGTTCTTC

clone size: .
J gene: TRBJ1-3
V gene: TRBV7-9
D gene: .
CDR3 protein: CASEQYGGAGNTIYF
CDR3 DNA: TGTGCCAGCGAACAATATGGGGGCGCTGGAAACACCATATATTTT

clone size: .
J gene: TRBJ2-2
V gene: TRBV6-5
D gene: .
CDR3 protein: CASIGPNTGELFF
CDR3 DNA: TGTGCCAGCATCGGCCCGAACACCGGGGAGCTGTTTTTT

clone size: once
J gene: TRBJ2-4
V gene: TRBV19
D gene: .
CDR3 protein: CASSIGGAHENIQYF
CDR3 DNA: TGTGCCAGTAGTATAGGGGGGGCTCACGAAAACATTCAGTACTTC

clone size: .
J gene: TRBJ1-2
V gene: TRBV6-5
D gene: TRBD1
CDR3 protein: CASKGAGGDYGYTF
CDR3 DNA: TGTGCCAGCAAAGGGGCAGGGGGCGACTATGGCTACACCTTC

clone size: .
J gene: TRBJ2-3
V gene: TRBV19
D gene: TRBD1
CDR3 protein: CASSMEQGTYTDTQYF
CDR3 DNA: TGTGCCAGTAGTATGGAACAGGGGACCTACACAGATACGCAGTATTTT

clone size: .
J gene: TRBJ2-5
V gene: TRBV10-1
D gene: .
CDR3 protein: CASSDSGTQYF
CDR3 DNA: TGCGCCAGCAGTGACTCCGGGACCCAGTACTTC

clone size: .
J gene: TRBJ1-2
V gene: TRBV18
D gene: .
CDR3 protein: CASSPSTIGDSGHGYTF
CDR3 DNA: TGTGCCAGCTCACCATCTACAATCGGCGACAGCGGCCATGGCTACACCTTC

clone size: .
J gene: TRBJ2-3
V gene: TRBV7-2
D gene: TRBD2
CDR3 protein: CASSLDGSQLAGGTQYF
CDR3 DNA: TGTGCCAGCAGCTTAGATGGTTCTCAGCTAGCGGGAGGTACGCAGTATTTT

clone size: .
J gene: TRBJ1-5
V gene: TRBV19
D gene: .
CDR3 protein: CASSIVGQPQHF
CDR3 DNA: TGTGCCAGTAGTATAGTAGGTCAGCCCCAGCATTTT

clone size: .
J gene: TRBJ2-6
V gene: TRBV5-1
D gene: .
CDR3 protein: CASVGGVSSGANVLTF
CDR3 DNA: TGCGCCAGCGTAGGAGGGGTCAGCTCTGGGGCCAACGTCCTGACTTTC

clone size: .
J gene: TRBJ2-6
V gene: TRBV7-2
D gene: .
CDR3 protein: CASSLVTGANVLTF
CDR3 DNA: TGTGCCAGCAGCTTAGTGACCGGGGCCAACGTCCTGACTTTC

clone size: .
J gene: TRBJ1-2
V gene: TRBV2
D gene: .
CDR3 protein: CATSGQNYGYTF
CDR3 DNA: TGTGCCACATCGGGCCAAAACTATGGCTACACCTTC

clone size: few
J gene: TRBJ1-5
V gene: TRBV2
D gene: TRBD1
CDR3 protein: CASSTDRGNQPQHF
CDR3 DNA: TGTGCCAGCAGTACGGACAGGGGCAATCAGCCCCAGCATTTT

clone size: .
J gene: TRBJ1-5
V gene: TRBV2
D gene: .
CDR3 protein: CASSDGTFIPNQPQHF
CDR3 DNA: TGTGCCAGCAGTGACGGCACTTTTATTCCCAATCAGCCCCAGCATTTT

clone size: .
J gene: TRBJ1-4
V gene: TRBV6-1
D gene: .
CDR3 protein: CASSSLYNEKLFF
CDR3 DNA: TGTGCCAGCAGCAGCCTTTATAATGAAAAACTGTTTTTT

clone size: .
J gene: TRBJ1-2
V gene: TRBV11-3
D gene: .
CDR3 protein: CASRRSTNYGYTF
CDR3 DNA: TGTGCCAGCAGGCGGAGTACTAACTATGGCTACACCTTC

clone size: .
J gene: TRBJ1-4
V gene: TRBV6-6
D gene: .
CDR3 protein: CASSYSQGSEKLFF
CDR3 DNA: TGTGCCAGCAGTTACTCGCAGGGTAGCGAAAAACTGTTTTTT

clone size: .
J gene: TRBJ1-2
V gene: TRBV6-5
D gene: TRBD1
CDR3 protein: CATLNQGAWGYTF
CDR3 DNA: TGTGCCACCCTCAACCAGGGGGCTTGGGGCTACACCTTC

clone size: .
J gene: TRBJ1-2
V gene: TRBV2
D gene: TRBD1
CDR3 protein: CASRPGRGYGYTF
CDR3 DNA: TGTGCCAGCAGGCCGGGCAGGGGGTATGGCTACACCTTC

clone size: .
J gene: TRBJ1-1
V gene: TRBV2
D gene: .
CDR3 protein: CASVQGGMNTEAFF
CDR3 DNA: TGTGCCAGCGTCCAGGGCGGAATGAACACTGAAGCTTTCTTT

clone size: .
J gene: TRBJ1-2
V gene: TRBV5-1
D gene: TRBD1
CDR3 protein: CASSVGQGARNGYTF
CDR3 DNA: TGCGCCAGCAGCGTGGGACAGGGGGCAAGGAATGGCTACACCTTC

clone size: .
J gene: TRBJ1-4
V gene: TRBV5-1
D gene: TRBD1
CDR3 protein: CASSLAGQGLNEKLFF
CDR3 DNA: TGCGCCAGCAGCTTGGCTGGACAGGGACTAAATGAAAAACTGTTTTTT

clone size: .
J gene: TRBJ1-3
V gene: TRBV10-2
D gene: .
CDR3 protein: CASSASWSSGNTIYF
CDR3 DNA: TGCGCCAGCAGTGCCAGCTGGAGCTCTGGAAACACCATATATTTT

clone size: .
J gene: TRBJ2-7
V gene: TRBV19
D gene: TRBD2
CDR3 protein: CASSIDSGTYEQYF
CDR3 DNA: TGTGCCAGTAGTATCGACAGCGGGACCTACGAGCAGTACTTC

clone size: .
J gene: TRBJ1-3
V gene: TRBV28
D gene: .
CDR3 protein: CASRVGSGNTIYF
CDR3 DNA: TGTGCCAGCCGGGTCGGTTCTGGAAACACCATATATTTT

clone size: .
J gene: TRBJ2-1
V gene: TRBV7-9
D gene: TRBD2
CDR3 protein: CASSFGTNPYNEQFF
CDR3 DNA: TGTGCCAGCAGCTTCGGGACTAACCCCTACAATGAGCAGTTCTTC

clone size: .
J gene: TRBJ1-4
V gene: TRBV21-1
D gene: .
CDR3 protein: CASSKAGSKRAHNEKLFF
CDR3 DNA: TGTGCCAGCAGCAAAGCGGGCAGCAAAAGAGCCCATAATGAAAAACTGTTTTTT

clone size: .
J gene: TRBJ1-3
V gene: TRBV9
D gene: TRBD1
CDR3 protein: CASSLQPQGGGGNTIYF
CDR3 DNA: TGTGCCAGCAGCCTCCAACCGCAGGGGGGAGGTGGAAACACCATATATTTT

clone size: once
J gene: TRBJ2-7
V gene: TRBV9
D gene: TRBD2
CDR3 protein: CASSPRDRGSSYEQYF
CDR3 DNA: TGTGCCAGCAGCCCCCGAGACCGCGGGAGTTCCTACGAGCAGTACTTC

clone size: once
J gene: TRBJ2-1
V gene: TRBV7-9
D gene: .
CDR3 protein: CASSLLAPDHSGQFF
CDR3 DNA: TGTGCCAGCAGCTTACTAGCGCCGGACCATAGCGGGCAGTTCTTC

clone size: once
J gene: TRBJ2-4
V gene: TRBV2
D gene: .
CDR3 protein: CASSSEVGDIQYF
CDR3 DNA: TGTGCCAGCAGTTCAGAGGTAGGGGACATTCAGTACTTC

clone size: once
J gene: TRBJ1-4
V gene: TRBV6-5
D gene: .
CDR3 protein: CASSYARDTNEKLFF
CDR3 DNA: TGTGCCAGCAGTTACGCAAGGGACACTAATGAAAAACTGTTTTTT

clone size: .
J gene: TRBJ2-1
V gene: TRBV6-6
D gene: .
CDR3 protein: CASSLRPPAYNEQFF
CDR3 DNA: TGTGCCAGCAGCTTGCGGCCCCCGGCCTACAATGAGCAGTTCTTC

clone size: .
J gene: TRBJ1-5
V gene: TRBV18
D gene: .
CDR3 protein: CASSPMSENQPQHF
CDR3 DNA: TGTGCCAGCTCACCCATGTCGGAGAATCAGCCCCAGCATTTT

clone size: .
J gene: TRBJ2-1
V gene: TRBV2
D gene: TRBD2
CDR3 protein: CASSDSGTTYNEQFF
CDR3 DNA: TGTGCCAGCAGCGATAGCGGGACCACCTACAATGAGCAGTTCTTC

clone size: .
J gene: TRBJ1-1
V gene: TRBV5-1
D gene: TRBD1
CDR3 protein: CASSLGGGEVAFF
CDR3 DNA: TGCGCCAGCAGCTTGGGAGGGGGCGAGGTAGCTTTCTTT

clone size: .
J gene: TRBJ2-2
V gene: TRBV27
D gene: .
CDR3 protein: CASSSRGGPPNTGELFF
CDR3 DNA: TGTGCCAGCAGTTCAAGAGGGGGGCCCCCGAACACCGGGGAGCTGTTTTTT

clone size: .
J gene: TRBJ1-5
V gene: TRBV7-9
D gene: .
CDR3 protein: CASSALGGNQPQHF
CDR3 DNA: TGTGCCAGCAGCGCATTGGGGGGGAATCAGCCCCAGCATTTT

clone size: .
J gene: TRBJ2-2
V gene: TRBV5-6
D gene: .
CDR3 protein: CASSRPGGTGELFF
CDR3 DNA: TGTGCCAGCAGCAGGCCTGGGGGCACCGGGGAGCTGTTTTTT

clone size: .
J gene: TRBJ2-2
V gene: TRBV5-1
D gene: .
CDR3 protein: CASSFLGEGNTGELFF
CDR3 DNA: TGCGCCAGCAGTTTCCTGGGTGAGGGGAACACCGGGGAGCTGTTTTTT

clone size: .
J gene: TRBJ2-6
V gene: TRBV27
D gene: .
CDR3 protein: CASSPGAQSAPGANVLTF
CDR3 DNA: TGTGCCAGCAGCCCGGGGGCGCAATCTGCCCCTGGGGCCAACGTCCTGACTTTC

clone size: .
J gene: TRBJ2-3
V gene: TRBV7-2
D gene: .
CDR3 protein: CASSFPSGTDTQYF
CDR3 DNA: TGTGCCAGCAGCTTTCCTAGCGGCACAGATACGCAGTATTTT

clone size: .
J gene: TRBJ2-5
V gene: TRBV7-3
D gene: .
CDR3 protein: CASSLKGSIGPETQYF
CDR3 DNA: TGTGCCAGCAGCTTAAAGGGCAGTATCGGGCCAGAGACCCAGTACTTC

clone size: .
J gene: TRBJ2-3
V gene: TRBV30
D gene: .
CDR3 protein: CAWSSGGVTDTQYF
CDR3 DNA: TGTGCCTGGTCCTCGGGCGGGGTCACAGATACGCAGTATTTT

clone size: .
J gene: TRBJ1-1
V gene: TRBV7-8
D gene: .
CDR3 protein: CASSPDRQSGWTEAFF
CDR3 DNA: TGTGCCAGCAGCCCCGACCGACAATCGGGGTGGACTGAAGCTTTCTTT

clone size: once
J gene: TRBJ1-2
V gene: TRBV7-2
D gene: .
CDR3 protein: CASSFRQTNYGYTF
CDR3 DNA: TGTGCCAGCAGCTTTAGACAGACTAACTATGGCTACACCTTC